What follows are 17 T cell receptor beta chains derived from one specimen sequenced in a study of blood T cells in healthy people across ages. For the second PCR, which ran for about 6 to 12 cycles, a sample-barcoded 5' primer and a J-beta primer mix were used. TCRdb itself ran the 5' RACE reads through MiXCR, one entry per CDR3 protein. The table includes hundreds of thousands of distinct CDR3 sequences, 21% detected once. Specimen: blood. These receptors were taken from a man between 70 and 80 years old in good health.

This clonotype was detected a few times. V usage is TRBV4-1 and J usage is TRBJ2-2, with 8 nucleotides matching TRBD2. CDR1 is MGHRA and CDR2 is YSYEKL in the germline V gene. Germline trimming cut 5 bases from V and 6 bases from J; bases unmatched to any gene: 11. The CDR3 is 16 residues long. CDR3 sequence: CASSSRATSGPGELFF. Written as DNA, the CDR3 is TGCGCCAGCAGCTCCAGAGCAACTAGCGGTCCCGGGGAGCTGTTTTTT.

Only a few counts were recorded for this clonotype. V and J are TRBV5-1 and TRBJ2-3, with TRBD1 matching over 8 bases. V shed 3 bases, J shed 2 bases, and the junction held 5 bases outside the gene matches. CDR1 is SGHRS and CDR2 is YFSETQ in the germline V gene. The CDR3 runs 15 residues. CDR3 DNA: TGCGCCAGCAGCTCGGGACAGGATTTCACAGATACGCAGTATTTT. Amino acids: CASSSGQDFTDTQYF.

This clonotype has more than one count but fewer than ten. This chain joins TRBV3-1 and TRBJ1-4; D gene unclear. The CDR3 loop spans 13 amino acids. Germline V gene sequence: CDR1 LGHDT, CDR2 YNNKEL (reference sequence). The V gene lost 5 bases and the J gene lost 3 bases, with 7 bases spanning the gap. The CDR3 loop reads CASSNTPNEKLFF. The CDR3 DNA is TGTGCCAGCAGCAACACTCCTAATGAAAAACTGTTTTTT. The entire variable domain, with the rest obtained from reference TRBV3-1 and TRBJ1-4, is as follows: DTAVSQTPKYLVTQMGNDKSIKCEQNLGHDTMYWYKQDSKKFLKIMFSYNNKELIINETVPNRFSPKSPDKAHLNLHINSLELGDSAVYFCASSNTPNEKLFFGSGTQLSVL.

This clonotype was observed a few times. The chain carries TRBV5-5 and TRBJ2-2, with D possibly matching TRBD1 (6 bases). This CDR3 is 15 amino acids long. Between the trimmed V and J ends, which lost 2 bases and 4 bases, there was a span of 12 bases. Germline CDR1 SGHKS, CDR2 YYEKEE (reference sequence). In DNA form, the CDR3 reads TGTGCCAGCAGCTTCAACAGGGTTGGCACCGGGGAGCTGTTTTTT. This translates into CASSFNRVGTGELFF. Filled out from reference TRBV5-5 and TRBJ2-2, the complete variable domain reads DAGVTQSPTHLIKTRGQQVTLRCSPISGHKSVSWYQQVLGQGPQFIFQYYEKEERGRGNFPDRFSARQFPNYSSELNVNALLLGDSALYLCASSFNRVGTGELFFGEGSRLTVL.

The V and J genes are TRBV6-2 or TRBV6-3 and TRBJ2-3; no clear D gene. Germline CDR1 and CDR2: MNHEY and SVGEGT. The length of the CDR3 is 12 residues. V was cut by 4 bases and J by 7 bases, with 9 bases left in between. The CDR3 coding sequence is TGTGCCAGCAGTTTTCGGTCATATACGCAGTATTTT. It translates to CASSFRSYTQYF.

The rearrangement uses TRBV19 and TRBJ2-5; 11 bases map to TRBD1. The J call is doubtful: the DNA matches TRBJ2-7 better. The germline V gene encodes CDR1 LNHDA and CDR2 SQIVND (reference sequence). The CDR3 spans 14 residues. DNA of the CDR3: TGTGCCAGTAGAGCGGACAGGGGGCGCGGCGAGCAGTACTTC. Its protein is CASRADRGRGEQYF.

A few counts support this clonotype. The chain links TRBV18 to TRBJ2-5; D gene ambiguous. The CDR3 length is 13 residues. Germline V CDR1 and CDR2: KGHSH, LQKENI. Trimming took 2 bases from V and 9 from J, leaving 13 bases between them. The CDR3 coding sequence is TGTGCCAGCTCACCAGTCGCCGACGAGGCCCAGTACTTC. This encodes CASSPVADEAQYF.

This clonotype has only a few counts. The CDR3 region has the DNA TGTGCCACCAGTGACCCAGGACAGCAAGGCACGTACTTC. Its translation is CATSDPGQQGTYF. The V and J genes are TRBV24-1 and TRBJ2-5; D might be TRBD1 (6 bases). Trimming took 4 bases from V and 13 from J, leaving 18 bases between them. Germline-derived CDR1 and CDR2 are KGHDR and SFDVKD. The CDR3 extends over 13 amino acids.

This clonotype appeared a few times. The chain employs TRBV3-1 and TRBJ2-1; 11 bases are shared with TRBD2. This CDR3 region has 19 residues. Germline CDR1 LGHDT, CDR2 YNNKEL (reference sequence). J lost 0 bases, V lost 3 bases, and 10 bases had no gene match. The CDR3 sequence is CASSHGGTSGPSSYNEQFF. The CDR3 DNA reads TGTGCCAGCAGCCATGGCGGGACTAGCGGCCCGAGCTCCTACAATGAGCAGTTCTTC.

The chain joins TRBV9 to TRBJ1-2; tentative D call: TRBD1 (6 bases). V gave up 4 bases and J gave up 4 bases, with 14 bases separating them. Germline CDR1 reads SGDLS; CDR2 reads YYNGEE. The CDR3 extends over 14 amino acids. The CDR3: CASSPGTRSYGYTF. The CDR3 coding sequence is TGTGCCAGCAGCCCCGGGACACGTTCCTATGGCTACACCTTC.

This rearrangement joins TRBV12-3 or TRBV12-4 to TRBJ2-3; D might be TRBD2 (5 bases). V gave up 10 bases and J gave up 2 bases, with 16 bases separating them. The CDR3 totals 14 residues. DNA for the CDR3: TGTGCCACTACCTTAGGGAGTGTCACAGATACGCAGTATTTT. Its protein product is CATTLGSVTDTQYF.

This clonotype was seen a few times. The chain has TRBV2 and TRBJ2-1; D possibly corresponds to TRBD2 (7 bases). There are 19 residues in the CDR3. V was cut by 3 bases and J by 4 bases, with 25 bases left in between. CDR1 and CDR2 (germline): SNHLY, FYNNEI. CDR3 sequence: CASSDAGTTLGGFYNEQFF. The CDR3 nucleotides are TGTGCCAGCAGTGACGCCGGGACTACACTGGGGGGCTTTTACAATGAGCAGTTCTTC. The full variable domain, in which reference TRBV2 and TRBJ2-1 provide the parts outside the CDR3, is EPEVTQTPSHQVTQMGQEVILRCVPISNHLYFYWYRQILGQKVEFLVSFYNNEISEKSEIFDDQFSVERPDGSNFTLKIRSTKLEDSAMYFCASSDAGTTLGGFYNEQFFGPGTRLTVL.

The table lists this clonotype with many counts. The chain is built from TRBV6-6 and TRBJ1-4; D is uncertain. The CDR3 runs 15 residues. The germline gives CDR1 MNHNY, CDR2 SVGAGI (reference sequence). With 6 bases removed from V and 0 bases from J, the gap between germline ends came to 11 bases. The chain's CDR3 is CASRPGSATNEKLFF. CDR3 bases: TGTGCCAGCAGGCCGGGATCAGCAACTAATGAAAAACTGTTTTTT.

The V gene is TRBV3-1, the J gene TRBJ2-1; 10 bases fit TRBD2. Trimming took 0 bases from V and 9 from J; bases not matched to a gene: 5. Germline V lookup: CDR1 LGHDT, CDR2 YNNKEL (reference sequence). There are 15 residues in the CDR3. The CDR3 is CASSQDKREGLEQFF. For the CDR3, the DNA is TGTGCCAGCAGCCAAGATAAGCGGGAGGGCCTTGAGCAGTTCTTC.

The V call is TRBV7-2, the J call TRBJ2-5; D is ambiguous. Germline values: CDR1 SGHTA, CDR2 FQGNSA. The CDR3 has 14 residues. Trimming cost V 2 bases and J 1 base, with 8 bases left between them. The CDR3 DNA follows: TGTGCCAGCAGCTTATGGCAAGCCCAAGAGACCCAGTACTTC. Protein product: CASSLWQAQETQYF.

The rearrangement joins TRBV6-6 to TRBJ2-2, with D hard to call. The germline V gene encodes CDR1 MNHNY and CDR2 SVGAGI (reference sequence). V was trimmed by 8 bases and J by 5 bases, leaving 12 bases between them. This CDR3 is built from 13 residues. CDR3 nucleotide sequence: TGTGCCAGCCCCACTCGAGTTACCGGGGAGCTGTTTTTT. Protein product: CASPTRVTGELFF.

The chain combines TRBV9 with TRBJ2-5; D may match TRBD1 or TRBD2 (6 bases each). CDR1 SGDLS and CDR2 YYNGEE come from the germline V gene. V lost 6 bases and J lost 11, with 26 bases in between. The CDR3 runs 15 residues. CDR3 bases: TGTGCCAGCACCCTAAGGGGGGAAGTGTCTGAGGAGCAGTACTTC. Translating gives CASTLRGEVSEEQYF.